Listed below are T cell receptor beta chains from one sample, sequenced in a study of T-cell memory formation after mild COVID-19. TCRdb passed the 5' RACE reads through MiXCR, listing each CDR3 protein once. The data show fewer than 650,000 distinct CDR3 sequences, roughly 21% seen once. The sample comprised PBMCs or a T cell subset sorted from them (not recorded which). These receptors came from an adult woman who had mild COVID-19 (a few samples of this study predate the infection). Cell type and time point are not known. The conserved cysteine and the conserved F or W are not part of the CDR3 here. A D gene is named only where the DNA matches it firmly. Clone size is given for some rows only: seen once, a few or many times, or a class if the clone is expanded.

V: TRBV4-2; J: TRBJ2-7; size: few; D: -; CDR3: ASSQDPGISYEQY
V: TRBV29-1; J: TRBJ2-7; size: -; D: TRBD1; CDR3: SVGTGSNEQY
V: TRBV19; J: TRBJ1-5; size: few; D: -; CDR3: ASSNPPIGENQPQH
V: TRBV20-1; J: TRBJ2-5; size: -; D: -; CDR3: SATTRGVTQY
V: TRBV7-9; J: TRBJ1-2; size: few; D: -; CDR3: ASSLVGPPDSGYT
V: TRBV7-9; J: TRBJ2-1; size: -; D: -; CDR3: ASSPDWGGPNEQF
V: TRBV24-1; J: TRBJ2-3; size: few; D: -; CDR3: ATSVGSTDTQY
V: TRBV20-1; J: TRBJ2-1; size: -; D: TRBD2; CDR3: SASTSGRAYNEQF
V: TRBV4-1; J: TRBJ2-1; size: few; D: TRBD2; CDR3: ASSQLAGVPYNEQF
V: TRBV4-1; J: TRBJ2-3; size: once; D: -; CDR3: ASSQDTLGTSTDTQY
V: TRBV20-1; J: TRBJ1-1; size: -; D: -; CDR3: SASSQAMNTEAF
V: TRBV5-1; J: TRBJ2-3; size: few; D: TRBD2; CDR3: ASSWTSGSSTDTQY
V: TRBV27; J: TRBJ1-6; size: -; D: -; CDR3: ASMRGHNSPLH
V: TRBV2; J: TRBJ1-5; size: -; D: -; CDR3: ASSSDSSNQPQH
V: TRBV24-1; J: TRBJ2-3; size: -; D: TRBD1; CDR3: ATSEGQGEWADTQY
V: TRBV30; J: TRBJ1-6; size: few; D: -; CDR3: AWSVTGSNSPLH
V: TRBV20-1; J: TRBJ2-3; size: few; D: -; CDR3: SARSGGGILLDTQY